This T cell receptor beta chain derives from a study of CD8 T cells in ankylosing spondylitis. Overall study findings and caveats: Reported data indicate significant enrichment of disease-linked clones within matched ankylosing spondylitis synovial fluid. It appeared that ankylosing spondylitis blood was characterized by a TCR beta motif of under ten highly homologous variants. Prior literature has documented some motif variants in synovial fluid and blood from reactive arthritis.

This clonotype appeared a few times. Its antigen is currently unknown. Molecular-barcoded quantitative 5'-RACE produced these TCR beta libraries. From the 5' RACE reads, TCRdb called clonotypes with MiXCR, one entry per CDR3 protein. The data contain around 320,000 distinct CDR3 sequences, more than 20% of them singletons. Germline CDR1 and CDR2: SQVTM and ANQGSEA. CDR3 size: 12 residues. V was shortened by 2 bases and J by 7 bases, with 11 bases between the two germline ends. The receptor was isolated from a female donor with ankylosing spondylitis or in good health (not recorded which). The chain employs TRBV29-1 and TRBJ1-1; D remains ambiguous. Sequencing was performed on blood, either unsorted or a sorted T cell fraction (not recorded which). CDR3: CSVERGAGEAFF. CDR3 in DNA: TGCAGCGTTGAAAGAGGAGCGGGTGAAGCTTTCTTT.